This entry is about one T cell receptor (beta chain). Its specificity is not known. Germline V gene lookup returns CDR1 MDHEN and CDR2 SYDVKM. Trimming cost V 6 bases and J 4 bases, with 16 bases left between them. This CDR3 spans 14 amino acids. Patients were adults with ileal or ileocolonic Crohn's disease needing resection. This specimen belongs to a study of T cell repertoires in ileal Crohn's disease. General observations from the study: Every patient over 26.8% clonality showed endoscopic recurrence.

The protocol was immunoSEQ multiplex PCR, while the TCRdb copy is restricted to in-frame clones and leaves out a portion. The data contain 17,000 or so clones, 80% to 90% of them singletons. This sequence was found in an adult with Crohn's disease. The genes are TRBV28 and TRBJ2-7; D possibly corresponds to TRBD1 (6 bases). Sequencing input: ileal tissue. The CDR3 region is CASSFSGVAYEQYF. The CDR3 coding sequence is TGTGCCAGCAGCTTCTCAGGGGTCGCGTACGAGCAGTACTTC.